This is a list of T cell receptor beta chains from one sample in a study of cytomegalovirus exposure and HLA in healthy donors. TCRdb keeps only in-frame clones here, not all; method: immunoSEQ multiplex PCR. The data hold 150,000 to 200,000 clones, with less than 80% observed a single time. The source material was PBMCs. The receptors stem from a man between 35 and 55 years old in good health and CMV-seronegative. Each CDR3 is given with its conserved first and last residue. The D gene is left open where the match is weak. Rows give clone size only sometimes, using once, few, many, or a class for an expanded clone.

.,.,TRBJ2-1,TRBV7-7,CASSLAWGDEQFF,TGTGCTAGCAGCTTAGCATGGGGCGATGAGCAGTTCTTC
.,.,TRBJ1-1,TRBV18,CASSPPPSSGTEAFF,TGTGCCAGCTCACCCCCCCCGAGCTCGGGGACTGAAGCTTTCTTT
.,.,TRBJ2-2,TRBV9,CASSVGLVYTGELFF,TGTGCCAGCAGCGTTGGCCTAGTGTACACCGGGGAGCTGTTTTTT
.,.,TRBJ1-1,TRBV6-1,CASPPRRGLITEAFF,TGTGCCAGCCCTCCGAGGAGGGGACTTATCACTGAAGCTTTCTTT
few,.,TRBJ2-1,TRBV5-6,CASSNRVIFGNEQFF,TGTGCCAGCAGCAACCGGGTTATCTTTGGAAATGAGCAGTTCTTC
.,.,TRBJ1-2,TRBV12-2,CASRLDIGFSTNYGYTF,TGTGCAAGTCGCTTAGATATCGGGTTCAGCACTAACTATGGCTACACCTTC
.,TRBD1,TRBJ1-1,TRBV6-5,CASSDRGWTEAFF,TGTGCCAGCAGTGACAGGGGGTGGACTGAAGCTTTCTTT
once,.,TRBJ1-1,TRBV5-1,CASSLQVSTEAFF,TGCGCCAGCAGCTTGCAGGTATCCACTGAAGCTTTCTTT
.,TRBD1,TRBJ1-2,TRBV5-1,CASSLGTGEGYGYTF,TGCGCCAGCAGCTTGGGGACAGGGGAGGGCTATGGCTACACCTTC
.,.,TRBJ2-7,TRBV9,CASSVGEGHSYEQYF,TGTGCCAGCAGCGTGGGTGAGGGACACAGCTACGAGCAGTACTTC
.,TRBD1,TRBJ1-1,TRBV2,CASRGRDRLNTEAFF,TGTGCCAGCAGAGGCAGGGACAGGTTGAACACTGAAGCTTTCTTT
few,TRBD1,TRBJ1-2,TRBV7-8,CASSLGDRGYGYTF,TGTGCCAGCAGCTTGGGAGACAGGGGCTATGGCTACACCTTC
few,.,TRBJ1-2,TRBV19,CASRRGAKYGYTF,TGTGCCAGTAGGCGGGGGGCAAAATATGGCTACACCTTC
.,.,TRBJ1-6,TRBV9,CASSVGGLVRSPLHF,TGTGCCAGCAGCGTCGGGGGATTGGTACGGTCACCCCTCCACTTT
.,.,TRBJ1-2,TRBV19,CASRKRDYGYTF,TGTGCCAGTAGGAAGCGGGACTATGGCTACACCTTC
few,.,TRBJ2-7,TRBV21-1,CASPRGGGTGNYEQYF,TGTGCCAGCCCCCGTGGAGGGGGCACGGGGAACTACGAGCAGTACTTC
.,TRBD1,TRBJ2-4,TRBV18,CASSSRDRESQNIQYF,TGTGCCAGCTCATCACGGGACAGGGAATCCCAAAACATTCAGTACTTC
.,.,TRBJ2-2,TRBV2,CASSEQGIATGELFF,TGTGCCAGCAGTGAACAGGGGATTGCCACCGGGGAGCTGTTTTTT
.,.,TRBJ1-2,TRBV30,CAWSVSRVNYGYTF,TGTGCCTGGAGTGTAAGCAGGGTAAACTATGGCTACACCTTC
.,.,TRBJ2-2,TRBV27,CASSPRTNTGELFF,TGTGCCAGCAGTCCCAGGACGAACACCGGGGAGCTGTTTTTT
.,.,TRBJ1-6,TRBV28,CAGAEGGSPLHF,TGTGCCGGGGCGGAGGGTGGGTCACCCCTCCACTTT
few,.,TRBJ1-4,TRBV4-2,CASSREDTEKLFF,TGTGCCAGCAGCCGGGAGGACACCGAAAAACTGTTTTTT
.,TRBD1,TRBJ2-7,TRBV5-1,CASSFETGVYEQYF,TGCGCCAGCAGCTTCGAGACAGGGGTCTACGAGCAGTACTTC
.,.,TRBJ1-2,TRBV5-6,CASSSFNYGYTF,TGTGCCAGCAGCTCGTTTAACTATGGCTACACCTTC
.,TRBD2,TRBJ2-3,TRBV5-1,CASRLQGLAADTQYF,TGCGCCAGCAGGCTTCAGGGACTAGCGGCAGATACGCAGTATTTT
once,TRBD1,TRBJ2-4,TRBV9,CASSVSVGTVRNIQYF,TGTGCCAGCAGCGTCTCGGTTGGGACAGTTAGAAACATTCAGTACTTC
.,.,TRBJ1-5,TRBV5-6,CASSLGVQPQHF,TGTGCCAGCAGCTTAGGGGTTCAGCCCCAGCATTTT
.,TRBD1,TRBJ2-7,TRBV18,CASSHTGDEQYF,TGTGCCAGCTCTCATACAGGGGACGAGCAGTACTTC
.,.,TRBJ2-7,TRBV5-1,CASKPDSTYEQYF,TGCGCCAGCAAACCTGACAGTACCTACGAGCAGTACTTC
.,TRBD1,TRBJ1-1,TRBV7-2,CASSRGTGTEAFF,TGTGCCAGCAGTCGAGGGACAGGGACTGAAGCTTTCTTT
.,.,TRBJ1-4,TRBV19,CASTEPGLTQQKLFF,TGTGCCAGTACTGAGCCGGGACTTACGCAACAAAAACTGTTTTTT
.,TRBD1,TRBJ1-2,TRBV29-1,CSVDAYDRGNDGYTF,TGCAGCGTTGATGCCTACGACAGGGGAAACGATGGCTACACCTTC
.,.,TRBJ2-7,TRBV28,CASSLTGDPYEQYF,TGTGCCAGCAGTTTAACGGGGGACCCCTACGAGCAGTACTTC
.,.,TRBJ1-5,TRBV15,CATSRVIAGASNQPQHF,TGTGCCACCAGCCGAGTAATCGCAGGGGCTAGCAATCAGCCCCAGCATTTT
.,TRBD1,TRBJ2-2,TRBV5-1,CASSWLGQGNTGELFF,TGCGCCAGCAGCTGGCTCGGACAGGGGAACACCGGGGAGCTGTTTTTT